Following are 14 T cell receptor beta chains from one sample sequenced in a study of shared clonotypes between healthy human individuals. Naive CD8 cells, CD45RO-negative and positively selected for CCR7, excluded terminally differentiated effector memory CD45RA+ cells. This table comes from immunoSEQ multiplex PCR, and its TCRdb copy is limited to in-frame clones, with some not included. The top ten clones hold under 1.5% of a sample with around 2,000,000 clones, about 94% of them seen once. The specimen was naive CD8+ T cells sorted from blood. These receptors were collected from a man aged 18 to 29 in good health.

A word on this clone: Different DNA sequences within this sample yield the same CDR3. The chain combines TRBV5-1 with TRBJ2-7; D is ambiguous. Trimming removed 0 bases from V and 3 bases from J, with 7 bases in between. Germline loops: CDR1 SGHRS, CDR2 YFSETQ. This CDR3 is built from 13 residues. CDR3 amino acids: CASSLEVDYEQYF. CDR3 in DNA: TGCGCCAGCAGCTTGGAGGTGGACTACGAGCAGTACTTC.

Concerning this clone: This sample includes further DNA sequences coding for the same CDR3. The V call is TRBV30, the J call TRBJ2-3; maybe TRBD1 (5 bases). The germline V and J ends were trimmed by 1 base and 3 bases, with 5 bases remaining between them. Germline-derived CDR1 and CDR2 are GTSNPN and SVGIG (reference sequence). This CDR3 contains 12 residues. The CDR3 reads CAWSEGTDTQYF. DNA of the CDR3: TGTGCCTGGAGTGAGGGGACAGATACGCAGTATTTT.

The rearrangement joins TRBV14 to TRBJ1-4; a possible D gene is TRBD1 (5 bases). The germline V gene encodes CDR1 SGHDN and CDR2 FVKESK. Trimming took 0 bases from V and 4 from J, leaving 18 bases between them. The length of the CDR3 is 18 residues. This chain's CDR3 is CASSQDLLGRDGNEKLFF. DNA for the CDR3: TGTGCCAGCAGCCAAGACCTCTTGGGGAGGGACGGTAATGAAAAACTGTTTTTT.

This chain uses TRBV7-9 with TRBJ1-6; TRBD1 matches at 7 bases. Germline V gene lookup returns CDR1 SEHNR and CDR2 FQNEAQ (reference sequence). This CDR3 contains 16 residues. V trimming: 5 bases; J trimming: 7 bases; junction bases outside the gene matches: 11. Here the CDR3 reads CASSGRGQRWNSPLHF. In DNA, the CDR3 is TGTGCCAGCAGCGGTAGGGGGCAGAGATGGAATTCACCCCTCCACTTT.

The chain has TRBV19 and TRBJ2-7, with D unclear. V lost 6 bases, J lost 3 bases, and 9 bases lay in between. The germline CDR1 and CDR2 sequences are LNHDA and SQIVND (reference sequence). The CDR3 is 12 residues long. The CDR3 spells CASSPNLYEQYF. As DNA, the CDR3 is TGTGCCAGTAGCCCGAACCTCTACGAGCAGTACTTC. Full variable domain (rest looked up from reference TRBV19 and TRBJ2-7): DGGITQSPKYLFRKEGQNVTLSCEQNLNHDAMYWYRQDPGQGLRLIYYSQIVNDFQKGDIAEGYSVSREKKESFPLTVTSAQKNPTAFYLCASSPNLYEQYFGPGTRLTVT.

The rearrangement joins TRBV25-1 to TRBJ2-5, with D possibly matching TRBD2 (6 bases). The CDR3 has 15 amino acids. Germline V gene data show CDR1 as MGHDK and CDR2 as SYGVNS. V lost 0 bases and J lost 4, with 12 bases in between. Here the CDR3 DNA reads TGTGCCAGCAGTGAATACGGCGGGATGGGAGAGACCCAGTACTTC. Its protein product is CASSEYGGMGETQYF.

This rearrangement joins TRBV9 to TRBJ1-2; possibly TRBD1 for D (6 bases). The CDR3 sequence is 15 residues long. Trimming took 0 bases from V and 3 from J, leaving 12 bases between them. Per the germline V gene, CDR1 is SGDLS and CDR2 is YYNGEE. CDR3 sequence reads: CASSVGTGADYGYTF. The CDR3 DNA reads TGTGCCAGCAGCGTAGGTACGGGGGCGGACTATGGCTACACCTTC.

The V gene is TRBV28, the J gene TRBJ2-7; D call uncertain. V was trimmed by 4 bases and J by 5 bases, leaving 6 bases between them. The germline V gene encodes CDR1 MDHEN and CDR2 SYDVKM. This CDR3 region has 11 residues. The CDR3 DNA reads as TGTGCCAGCAGTTCCAACAACGAGCAGTACTTC. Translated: CASSSNNEQYF.

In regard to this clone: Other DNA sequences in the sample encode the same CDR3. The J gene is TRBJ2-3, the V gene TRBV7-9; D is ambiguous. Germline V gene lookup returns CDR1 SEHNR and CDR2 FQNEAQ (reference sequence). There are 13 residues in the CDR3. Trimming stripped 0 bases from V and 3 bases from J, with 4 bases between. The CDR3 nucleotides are TGTGCCAGCAGCTTAGCTCAGACAGATACGCAGTATTTT. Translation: CASSLAQTDTQYF.

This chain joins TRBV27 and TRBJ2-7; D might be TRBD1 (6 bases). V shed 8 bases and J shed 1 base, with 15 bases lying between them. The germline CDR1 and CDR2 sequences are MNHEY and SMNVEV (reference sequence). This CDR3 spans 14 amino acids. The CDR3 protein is CASFPFTGSYEQYF. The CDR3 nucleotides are TGTGCCAGCTTCCCCTTTACAGGGTCCTACGAGCAGTACTTC.

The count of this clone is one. This CDR3 reads CASSGTGSTDTQYF. For the CDR3, the DNA is TGTGCCAGCAGCGGGACAGGAAGCACAGATACGCAGTATTTT. The chain couples TRBV5-4 to TRBJ2-3, with 8 bases aligning to TRBD1. V lost 4 bases and J lost 0; bases outside the gene matches: 1. Germline-derived CDR1 and CDR2 are SGHNT and YYREEE (reference sequence). This CDR3 region has 14 residues.

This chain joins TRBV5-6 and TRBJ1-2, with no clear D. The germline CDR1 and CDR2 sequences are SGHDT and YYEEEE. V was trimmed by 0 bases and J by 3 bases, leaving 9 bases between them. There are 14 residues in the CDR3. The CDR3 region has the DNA TGTGCCAGCAGCTTGGCTGGTGGTTACTATGGCTACACCTTC. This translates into CASSLAGGYYGYTF.

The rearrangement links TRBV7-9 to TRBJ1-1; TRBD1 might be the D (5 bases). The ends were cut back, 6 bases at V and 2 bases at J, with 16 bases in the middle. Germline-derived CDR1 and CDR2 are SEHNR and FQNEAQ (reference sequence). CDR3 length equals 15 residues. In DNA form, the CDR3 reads TGTGCCAGCAGATTCACTATGACAGAAAACACTGAAGCTTTCTTT. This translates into CASRFTMTENTEAFF. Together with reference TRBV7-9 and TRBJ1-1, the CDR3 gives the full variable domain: DTGVSQNPRHKITKRGQNVTFRCDPISEHNRLYWYRQTLGQGPEFLTYFQNEAQLEKSRLLSDRFSAERPKGSFSTLEIQRTEQGDSAMYLCASRFTMTENTEAFFGQGTRLTVV.

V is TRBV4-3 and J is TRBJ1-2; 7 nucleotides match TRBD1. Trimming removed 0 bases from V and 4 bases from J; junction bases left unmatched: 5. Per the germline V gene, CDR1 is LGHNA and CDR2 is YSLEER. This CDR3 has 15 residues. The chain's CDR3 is CASSQDEGATYGYTF. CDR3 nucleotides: TGCGCCAGCAGCCAAGATGAGGGGGCTACCTATGGCTACACCTTC.